This is a list of T cell receptor beta chains from one sample in a study of cytomegalovirus exposure and HLA in healthy donors. Sequencing used immunoSEQ multiplex PCR; TCRdb keeps in-frame clones, though not all of them. The table has more than 150,000 clones, roughly 84% seen once; the top ten hold less than 0.4%. The source material was PBMCs. Receptors were obtained from a boy aged 2-9 years in good health and CMV-seronegative. Both conserved end residues are part of each CDR3. D genes are given only for firm matches. Only part of the rows carry a size: once, few, many, or a class if the clone is expanded.

cdr3_aa | cdr3_nt | j_call | clone_size | cdr3_length | v_call | d_call
CASSQDTGGWGEAFF | TGCGCCAGCAGCCAAGATACAGGGGGCTGGGGTGAAGCTTTCTTT | TRBJ1-1 | NA | 15 | TRBV4-1 | TRBD1
CSAGGRETQYF | TGCAGTGCTGGAGGCAGAGAGACCCAGTACTTC | TRBJ2-5 | once | 11 | TRBV20-1 | NA
CASKTSGKFNEQYF | TGTGCCAGCAAAACTAGCGGGAAGTTCAACGAGCAGTACTTC | TRBJ2-7 | NA | 14 | TRBV27 | TRBD2
CASSGGLAGGGDTQYF | TGCGCCAGCAGCGGGGGACTAGCGGGAGGAGGAGATACGCAGTATTTT | TRBJ2-3 | NA | 16 | TRBV5-1 | TRBD2
CASSLALAKEQFF | TGTGCTAGCAGCTTAGCACTAGCGAAGGAGCAGTTCTTC | TRBJ2-1 | few | 13 | TRBV7-7 | TRBD2
CASSAGWSGNPPNEQFF | TGTGCCAGCAGCGCAGGATGGAGCGGGAATCCCCCCAATGAGCAGTTCTTC | TRBJ2-1 | NA | 17 | TRBV28 | TRBD2
CASSRGLPSGRGYEQFF | TGTGCCAGCAGTCGGGGCCTTCCTAGCGGGAGGGGATATGAGCAGTTCTTC | TRBJ2-1 | NA | 17 | TRBV28 | TRBD2
CASSLVGTSGSPNEQYF | TGTGCCAGCAGCTTAGTTGGAACTAGCGGGAGCCCCAACGAGCAGTACTTC | TRBJ2-7 | NA | 17 | TRBV7-2 | TRBD2
CASSAYAGHKRNEQFF | TGCGCCAGCAGTGCGTATGCGGGCCATAAAAGGAATGAGCAGTTCTTC | TRBJ2-1 | NA | 16 | TRBV10-1 | NA
CASSPPGWEGSYEQYF | TGTGCCAGCAGCCCTCCCGGGTGGGAGGGGTCCTACGAGCAGTACTTC | TRBJ2-7 | NA | 16 | TRBV6-6 | TRBD2
CASNRQNTGELFF | TGTGCCAGCAATCGACAGAACACCGGGGAGCTGTTTTTT | TRBJ2-2 | NA | 13 | TRBV6-5 | NA